A selection of T cell receptor beta chains follows, all from one sample in a study of shared clonotypes between healthy human individuals. The assay was immunoSEQ multiplex PCR, and TCRdb's table has in-frame clones only and misses some. The table has some 1.4 million clones, roughly 96% seen once. Sequencing input: naive CD4+ T cells sorted from blood. The receptors were gathered from a man under 40 in good health. Both conserved end residues are part of each CDR3. Fields, in order: J gene, D gene, V gene, clone size, CDR3 protein, CDR3 DNA. The D gene is left open where the match is weak. Expanded clones are given a class, and other clones once, few, many or no size at all.

J: TRBJ2-1; D: TRBD1; V: TRBV30; size: NA; CDR3: CAWNRDRLIGRNEQFF; DNA: TGTGCCTGGAATCGGGACAGGCTAATAGGTCGTAATGAGCAGTTCTTC
J: TRBJ2-3; D: NA; V: TRBV7-8; size: NA; CDR3: CASSLLSPDTQYF; DNA: TGTGCCAGCAGCTTACTTTCTCCGGATACGCAGTATTTT
J: TRBJ1-1; D: NA; V: TRBV14; size: NA; CDR3: CASSRRQAQTTEAFF; DNA: TGTGCCAGCAGCCGAAGACAGGCCCAAACGACTGAAGCTTTCTTT
J: TRBJ2-7; D: TRBD1; V: TRBV28; size: NA; CDR3: CASSLSRWSGTVSYEQYF; DNA: TGTGCCAGCAGTTTATCCCGTTGGTCCGGGACAGTATCCTACGAGCAGTACTTC
J: TRBJ2-2; D: NA; V: TRBV6-1; size: NA; CDR3: CASSERRDNTGELFF; DNA: TGTGCCAGCAGCGAACGGCGGGACAACACCGGGGAGCTGTTTTTT
J: TRBJ2-2; D: NA; V: TRBV9; size: NA; CDR3: CASSASQEELFF; DNA: TGTGCCAGCAGCGCCTCCCAGGAGGAGCTGTTTTTT
J: TRBJ1-5; D: NA; V: TRBV15; size: NA; CDR3: CATSRAGEPQHF; DNA: TGTGCCACCAGCAGAGCGGGTGAGCCCCAGCATTTT
J: TRBJ1-2; D: NA; V: TRBV10-3; size: NA; CDR3: CAISLAATDGYTF; DNA: TGTGCCATCAGTCTCGCCGCTACGGACGGCTACACCTTC
J: TRBJ2-6; D: NA; V: TRBV6-5; size: NA; CDR3: CASSYSDLGGANVLTF; DNA: TGTGCCAGCAGTTACTCGGACCTGGGTGGGGCCAACGTCCTGACTTTC
J: TRBJ2-1; D: NA; V: TRBV15; size: NA; CDR3: CATTAGTPGREQFF; DNA: TGTGCCACCACGGCCGGGACCCCTGGTCGGGAGCAGTTCTTC
J: TRBJ1-5; D: NA; V: TRBV19; size: NA; CDR3: CASKTREKQPQHF; DNA: TGTGCCAGTAAAACCAGGGAGAAACAGCCCCAGCATTTT
J: TRBJ2-1; D: NA; V: TRBV4-3; size: NA; CDR3: CASSQEFRNEQFF; DNA: TGCGCCAGCAGCCAAGAATTCCGGAATGAGCAGTTCTTC
J: TRBJ2-7; D: TRBD2; V: TRBV2; size: NA; CDR3: CASRGTSGKHEQYF; DNA: TGTGCCAGCAGAGGGACTAGCGGGAAACACGAGCAGTACTTC
J: TRBJ2-7; D: TRBD2; V: TRBV28; size: NA; CDR3: CASSLASGRPGSYEQYF; DNA: TGTGCCAGCAGTTTGGCTAGCGGGAGGCCGGGCTCCTACGAGCAGTACTTC
J: TRBJ2-1; D: TRBD1; V: TRBV27; size: NA; CDR3: CASSFGQGFNEQFF; DNA: TGTGCCAGCAGTTTTGGACAGGGTTTCAATGAGCAGTTCTTC
J: TRBJ2-5; D: NA; V: TRBV18; size: NA; CDR3: CASSPLGWGQETQYF; DNA: TGTGCCAGCTCACCACTTGGGTGGGGGCAAGAGACCCAGTACTTC
J: TRBJ2-1; D: NA; V: TRBV5-1; size: NA; CDR3: CASSTLGYNEQFF; DNA: TGCGCCAGCAGCACCCTAGGGTACAATGAGCAGTTCTTC
J: TRBJ2-3; D: NA; V: TRBV5-5; size: NA; CDR3: CASSFGTTDTQYF; DNA: TGTGCCAGCAGCTTTGGAACCACAGATACGCAGTATTTT
J: TRBJ2-3; D: NA; V: TRBV6-1; size: NA; CDR3: CASSETVEGYPRGDTQYF; DNA: TGTGCCAGCAGTGAAACGGTCGAGGGATACCCTCGGGGAGATACGCAGTATTTT
J: TRBJ2-1; D: NA; V: TRBV7-2; size: NA; CDR3: CASSLPLNEQFF; DNA: TGTGCCAGCAGCCTCCCCTTGAATGAGCAGTTCTTC
J: TRBJ2-1; D: TRBD2; V: TRBV11-2; size: NA; CDR3: CASSAQGLADYNEQFF; DNA: TGTGCCAGCAGCGCCCAGGGACTAGCGGACTACAATGAGCAGTTCTTC
J: TRBJ2-2; D: NA; V: TRBV11-2; size: once; CDR3: CASSYRQTGELFF; DNA: TGTGCCAGCAGCTACCGTCAGACCGGGGAGCTGTTTTTT
J: TRBJ1-3; D: NA; V: TRBV11-2; size: NA; CDR3: CASSFLRDGGNTIYF; DNA: TGTGCCAGCAGCTTTTTGAGGGACGGCGGAAACACCATATATTTT
J: TRBJ2-1; D: NA; V: TRBV6-5; size: NA; CDR3: CASRNRVYNEQFF; DNA: TGTGCCAGCAGGAACAGGGTTTACAATGAGCAGTTCTTC
J: TRBJ2-7; D: TRBD2; V: TRBV5-4; size: NA; CDR3: CASSSSSGYYEQYF; DNA: TGTGCCAGCAGCTCATCTAGCGGATACTACGAGCAGTACTTC
J: TRBJ2-3; D: NA; V: TRBV19; size: NA; CDR3: CASSIDRGVHGTQYF; DNA: TGTGCCAGTAGTATAGATCGGGGTGTGCATGGTACGCAGTATTTT
J: TRBJ2-1; D: NA; V: TRBV5-4; size: NA; CDR3: CASSFTGRNEQFF; DNA: TGTGCCAGCAGCTTTACGGGACGAAATGAGCAGTTCTTC
J: TRBJ2-7; D: TRBD2; V: TRBV7-3; size: NA; CDR3: CASSPLASGRYEQYF; DNA: TGTGCCAGCAGCCCCTTGGCCAGCGGGAGGTACGAGCAGTACTTC
J: TRBJ1-5; D: NA; V: TRBV28; size: NA; CDR3: CASGFSNQPQHF; DNA: TGTGCCAGCGGGTTTAGCAATCAGCCCCAGCATTTT
J: TRBJ2-1; D: TRBD2; V: TRBV2; size: NA; CDR3: CASSENVPPGLGGGDEQFF; DNA: TGTGCCAGCAGTGAAAACGTTCCCCCTGGACTAGGAGGCGGCGATGAGCAGTTCTTC
J: TRBJ1-4; D: NA; V: TRBV6-1; size: NA; CDR3: CASSEIRKPTNEKLFF; DNA: TGTGCCAGCAGTGAAATCCGGAAACCAACTAATGAAAAACTGTTTTTT
J: TRBJ1-1; D: NA; V: TRBV7-6; size: NA; CDR3: CASSLGAGDRNTEAFF; DNA: TGTGCCAGCAGCTTAGGGGCGGGGGATCGGAACACTGAAGCTTTCTTT
J: TRBJ1-1; D: NA; V: TRBV5-1; size: once; CDR3: CASSLQVGSEAFF; DNA: TGCGCCAGCAGCTTGCAGGTGGGCTCTGAAGCTTTCTTT
J: TRBJ1-5; D: NA; V: TRBV2; size: NA; CDR3: CASSEFGRRNQPQHF; DNA: TGTGCCAGCAGTGAATTCGGACGGAGAAATCAGCCCCAGCATTTT
J: TRBJ2-3; D: NA; V: TRBV5-6; size: NA; CDR3: CASSLERNTDTQYF; DNA: TGTGCCAGCAGCTTGGAACGGAACACAGATACGCAGTATTTT
J: TRBJ2-5; D: NA; V: TRBV11-2; size: once; CDR3: CASSLDQYRSPRETQYF; DNA: TGTGCCAGCAGCTTAGATCAATATAGGAGTCCGAGAGAGACCCAGTACTTC
J: TRBJ1-3; D: NA; V: TRBV2; size: NA; CDR3: CASVKSGTVSGNTIYF; DNA: TGTGCCAGTGTCAAGTCCGGTACCGTCTCTGGAAACACCATATATTTT
J: TRBJ2-1; D: NA; V: TRBV10-3; size: NA; CDR3: CATRTTRNEQFF; DNA: TGTGCCACTAGGACTACACGAAATGAGCAGTTCTTC
J: TRBJ2-5; D: TRBD2; V: TRBV5-1; size: NA; CDR3: CASSSFLSGSRETQYF; DNA: TGCGCCAGCAGCTCCTTTCTTAGCGGGAGTCGAGAGACCCAGTACTTC
J: TRBJ1-1; D: TRBD1; V: TRBV27; size: NA; CDR3: CASSLRQGVVSTEAFF; DNA: TGTGCCAGCAGTTTAAGACAGGGGGTAGTTTCCACTGAAGCTTTCTTT
J: TRBJ1-2; D: NA; V: TRBV7-9; size: NA; CDR3: CASSSDDFLTYGYTF; DNA: TGTGCCAGCAGCTCAGATGATTTTCTCACCTATGGCTACACCTTC
J: TRBJ2-3; D: NA; V: TRBV7-9; size: NA; CDR3: CASSLARRDTQYF; DNA: TGTGCCAGCAGCTTAGCAAGGAGGGATACGCAGTATTTT
J: TRBJ2-3; D: NA; V: TRBV12-5; size: once; CDR3: CASGLWNGGDTQYF; DNA: TGTGCTAGTGGTTTGTGGAACGGAGGAGATACGCAGTATTTT
J: TRBJ1-1; D: NA; V: TRBV2; size: NA; CDR3: CASSLSQGKDTEAFF; DNA: TGTGCCAGCAGTCTCTCACAGGGAAAGGACACTGAAGCTTTCTTT